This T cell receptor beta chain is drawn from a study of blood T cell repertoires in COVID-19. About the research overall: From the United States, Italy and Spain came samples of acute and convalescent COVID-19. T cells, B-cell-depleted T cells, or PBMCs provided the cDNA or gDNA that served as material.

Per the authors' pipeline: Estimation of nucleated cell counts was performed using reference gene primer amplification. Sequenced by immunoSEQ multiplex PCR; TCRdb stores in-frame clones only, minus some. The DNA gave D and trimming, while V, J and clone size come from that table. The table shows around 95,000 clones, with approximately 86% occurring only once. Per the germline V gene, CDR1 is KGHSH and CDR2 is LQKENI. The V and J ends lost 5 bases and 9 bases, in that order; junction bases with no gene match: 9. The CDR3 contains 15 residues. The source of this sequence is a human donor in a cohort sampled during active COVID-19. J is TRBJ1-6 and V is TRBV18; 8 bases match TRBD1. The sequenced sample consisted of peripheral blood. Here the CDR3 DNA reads TGTGCCAGCTCATCCGGGACAGGCCTTTCTTCACCCCTCCACTTT. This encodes CASSSGTGLSSPLHF.